This T cell receptor (beta chain) comes out of a study of T cells in Graves' hyperthyroidism and ophthalmopathy. It was RNA transcripts that yielded the amplified TCR beta CDR3 regions. The HTBI primer set served for first-round RT-PCR of the TCR CDR3. MiXCR, run by TCRdb on the multiplex PCR reads, gives a single entry per CDR3 protein. The table shows 200,000 to 250,000 distinct CDR3 sequences, with roughly 22% occurring only once. Active moderate-to-severe ophthalmopathy, Clinical Activity Score at least 3, NOSPECS at least 4, under 3 months' duration. Any patient presenting with uncontrolled infection, other autoimmune disease, pregnancy or lactation was left out. There are a few counts of this clonotype. What it binds is not known. General study results and limits: In blood, most of the thyroid clonotypes expanded above 0.001 were also present. In validation, the model predicted ophthalmopathy. These predictions came a median roughly 6.5 months before onset.

The V end was cut by 0 bases, the J end by 0 bases, with 2 bases between. The CDR3 contains 13 residues. Germline assignment: CDR1 SEHNR and CDR2 FQNEAQ (reference sequence). This TCR came from a woman between 40 and 50 years old with Graves' ophthalmopathy. V usage is TRBV7-9 and J usage is TRBJ1-2, with D unresolved. Sequencing used blood. The CDR3 DNA reads as TGTGCCAGCAGCTTAGCTGCTAACTATGGCTACACCTTC. This sequence encodes CASSLAANYGYTF.